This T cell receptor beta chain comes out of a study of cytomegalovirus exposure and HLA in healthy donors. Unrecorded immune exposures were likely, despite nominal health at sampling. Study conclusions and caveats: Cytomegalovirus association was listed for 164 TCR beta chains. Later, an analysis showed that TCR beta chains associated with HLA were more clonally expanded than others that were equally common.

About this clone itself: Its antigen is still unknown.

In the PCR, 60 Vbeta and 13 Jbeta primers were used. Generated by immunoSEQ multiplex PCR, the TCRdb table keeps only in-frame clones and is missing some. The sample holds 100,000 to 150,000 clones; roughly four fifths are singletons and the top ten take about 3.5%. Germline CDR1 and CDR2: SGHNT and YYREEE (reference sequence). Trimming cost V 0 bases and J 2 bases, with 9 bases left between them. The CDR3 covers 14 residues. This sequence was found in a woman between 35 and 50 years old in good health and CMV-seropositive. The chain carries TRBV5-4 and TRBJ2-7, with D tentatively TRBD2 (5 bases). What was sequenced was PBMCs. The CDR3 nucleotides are TGTGCCAGCAGCTTGGCGGAGGCGGCCTACGAGCAGTACTTC. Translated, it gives CASSLAEAAYEQYF.